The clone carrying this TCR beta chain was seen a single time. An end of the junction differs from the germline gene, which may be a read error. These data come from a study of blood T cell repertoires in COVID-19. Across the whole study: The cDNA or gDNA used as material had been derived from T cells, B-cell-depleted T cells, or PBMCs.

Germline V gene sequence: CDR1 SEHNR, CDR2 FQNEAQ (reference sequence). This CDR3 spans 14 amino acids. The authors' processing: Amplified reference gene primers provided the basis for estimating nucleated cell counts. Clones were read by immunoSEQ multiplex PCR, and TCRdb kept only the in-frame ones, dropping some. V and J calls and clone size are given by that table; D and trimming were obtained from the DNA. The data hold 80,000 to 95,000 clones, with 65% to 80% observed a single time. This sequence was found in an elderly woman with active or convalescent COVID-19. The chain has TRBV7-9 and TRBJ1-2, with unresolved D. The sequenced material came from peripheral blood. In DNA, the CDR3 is TGTGCCAGCAGCCTAGCGGCAAGCGAGTATGGCTACACCTTC. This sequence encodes CASSLAASEYGYTF.